This entry concerns a single T cell receptor (beta chain). This clonotype occurred a few times. This clone's antigen is unknown. Base qualities are not at hand, and no much larger clone is one base apart. The record originates from a study of T-cell memory formation after mild COVID-19 (TCRdb year 2021). Some background on the complete study: Most TCR sequence clusters were specific to one of the two donors. T-cell clones expanding and contracting after mild COVID-19 in a couple of donors were tracked by longitudinal TCRalpha and TCRbeta repertoire sequencing. The cohort comprised two young, previously healthy adult volunteers, one female and one male.

Results and caveats for the whole study, not just this receptor: Contracting CD4+ clones were found mainly in CM and EM memory subsets, while CD8+ clones were enriched in EMRA. Only a couple of mild cases were covered by the study, and larger cohorts that include severe cases with pre-infection samples were considered necessary. Balanced CD4/CD8 phenotypes were observed for clones contracting from day 15 to 85, whereas a bias towards CD4+ was observed for a second wave of clones expanding from day 15 to 37. The second-wave clones that peaked on day 37 were not confirmed to be SARS-CoV-2 specific. Some responding clones were detected in pre-infection memory, suggesting pre-existing cross-reactive memory T cells joined the SARS-CoV-2 response.

TCRdb lists the instrument as Illumina NovaSeq 6000. Using 5'RACE with constant-segment primers, TCRalpha and TCRbeta cDNA libraries were constructed, with sample barcodes and unique molecular identifiers added in the process. Trizol reagent was used to extract RNA from every sample. Library amplification was performed in two PCR steps, and a second sample barcode and Illumina TruSeq adapters were introduced in the second step. Sequencing of the libraries was done on an Illumina NovaSeq, producing 2 x 150 bp paired-end reads. As for how the authors treated the data: Reads were demultiplexed and collapsed into UMI-guided consensus sequences with migec v1.2.7. Using mixcr v2.1.11, UMI consensuses were aligned to TRA and TRB V and J templates and then assembled into clonotypes. Expanded or contracted clonotypes were those called significant by both edgeR and NoisET, with noise models trained on biological replicates. For edgeR calls, the thresholds were a false discovery rate-adjusted p below 0.01 and a log2 fold-change of 1. As an exploratory analysis of dynamics, max-normalized trajectories of the 1000 most abundant clonotypes were examined with PCA combined with hierarchical clustering. Separately sequenced CD4+ and CD8+ repertoires were used to assign the CD4 or CD8 phenotype of responding clones. In-frame beta chains were kept once TCRdb had trimmed the public reads at Q25 with fastp and called clones with MiXCR. CDR3 protein duplicates are merged, each entry listing the most common genes and DNA. Clone size and V and J calls follow TCRdb, not the original study. Present in this sample are over 120,000 distinct CDR3 sequences, around 27% of which were seen just once. The top ten clonotypes cover around a quarter of the sample.

CDR1 and CDR2, looked up from the germline V gene (reference sequence), are LNHNV and YYDKDF. V is pruned by 2 bases and J by 12 bases, leaving 6 bases of the junction without a gene match. The CDR3 measures 15 amino acids from cysteine to phenylalanine. CDR3 DNA is the only sequence kept; it has 45 bases, read in frame from the first base. Ficoll-Paque density gradient centrifugation was the method used to isolate PBMCs. The TCR was taken from an adult woman who had mild COVID-19 (a few samples of this study predate the infection). The sample titles of this study are shuffled in the database, so cell type and time point are left out; the donor was told from shared clones. Material for sequencing was PBMCs or a T cell subset sorted from them (not recorded which). This receptor chain uses TRBV15 and TRBJ1-6; TRBD1 fits 11 bases in the junction. The bases are TGTGCCACCAGCAGACGGGACAGGGGGGAGGAACCCCTCCACTTT. Translated, this gives CATSRRDRGEEPLHF.